Sequencing of this T cell receptor beta chain was carried out in a study of shared clonotypes between healthy human individuals. With 3 bases clipped from V and 6 bases from J, the junction kept 6 bases outside the gene matches. Germline V CDR1 and CDR2: SGHTA, FQGTGA. The CDR3 covers 16 residues. Study-wide results and caveats: Researchers sampled only blood; tissue repertoires likely differ. When compared with the clonotypes that were shared by all four sorted-subset donors, the non-shared clonotypes turned out to have lower generation probabilities.

Profiled with immunoSEQ multiplex PCR; TCRdb holds only in-frame clones, not every one. The table records approximately 2,300,000 clones, around 90% of them present only once. A note on this clone: As yet, its antigen is unknown.

The source material was naive CD4+ T cells from PBMCs. Stated subset: CD45RA+ positively selected. The genes are TRBV7-3 and TRBJ2-3; 13 bases map to TRBD2. The clonotype was recovered from a man in his late teens or twenties in good health. Some clones in this sample may be carry-over from other donors' samples. CDR3 loop: CASSFAGTSGKDTQYF. CDR3 coding DNA: TGTGCCAGCAGCTTTGCCGGGACTAGCGGGAAGGATACGCAGTATTTT.